At least ten counts were recorded for the clone carrying this T cell receptor beta chain. V was trimmed by 7 bases and J by 2 bases, leaving 15 bases between them. CDR3 length: 14 residues. The germline V gene encodes CDR1 DFQATT and CDR2 SNEGSKA (reference sequence). These data come from a study of T-cell reconstitution after alpha-beta-depleted transplantation in children. The library targeted TCRbeta and was prepared with unique molecular identifiers. Each CDR3 protein gets one entry after TCRdb re-called the PCR reads with MiXCR. In the table there are roughly 220,000 distinct CDR3 sequences, approximately 9.8% of which are singletons.

This rearrangement joins TRBV20-1 to TRBJ1-5; the D gene is possibly TRBD1 (5 bases). The input for sequencing was PBMCs from the stem cell graft donor, taken from the stem cell graft. This clonotype originated in a human donor who donated a stem cell graft to a child with SCID. In DNA form, the CDR3 reads TGCAGTGTGAAGTGGGCGGGGGGCAATCAGCCCCAGCATTTT. Amino acid sequence: CSVKWAGGNQPQHF.